This T cell receptor (beta chain) was captured by sequencing in a study of T cells in localized non-small cell lung cancer. Study results and limitations: Appearances in adjacent lung were noted for a median about 50 of the top 100 tumor clones. Uninvolved adjacent lung, not tumor, had the highest T cell clonality. Blood T cell density predicted longer survival; adjacent-lung clonality, shorter.

TCRdb keeps only in-frame clones here, not all; method: immunoSEQ multiplex PCR. The table records approximately 1,500 clones, 35% to 40% of them present only once. Of note for this clone: Its specificity is unknown. At one end, the junction sequence differs from germline, possibly due to a read error.

CDR3 size: 18 residues. Germline CDR1 LNHDA, CDR2 SQIVND (reference sequence). The chain is built from TRBV19 and TRBJ2-6; 10 bases agree with TRBD1. Sequences were derived from lung tumor tissue, sampled before any cancer treatment. This TCR was recovered from a female donor aged 60 or older with stage I lung adenocarcinoma. The CDR3 loop is CASTIRTGGTSGANVLIF. CDR3 bases: TGTGCCAGTACCATCCGGACAGGGGGAACTTCTGGGGCCAACGTCCTGATTTTC.